This TCR beta chain was captured by sequencing in a study of CD4 and CD8 cells across lung adenocarcinoma regions. One entry per CDR3 protein, called by TCRdb with MiXCR from the PCR reads. The table has roughly 19,000 distinct CDR3 sequences, around 56% seen once. Samples came from patients with localized non-small cell lung adenocarcinoma. V lost 3 bases and J lost 10, with 13 bases in between. The CDR3 length is 13 residues. Germline V gene data show CDR1 as MNHEY and CDR2 as SVGAGI. This clonotype was sampled from a female donor with lung adenocarcinoma. The CD4 and CD8 labels of this study may be unreliable. The rearrangement joins TRBV6-5 to TRBJ2-1; D call uncertain. Material for sequencing was CD8+ T cells from the center of a lung tumor. In DNA form, the CDR3 reads TGTGCCAGCAGTTATTCCACCGAGACGGAGCAGTTCTTC. Protein product: CASSYSTETEQFF.